These 13 T cell receptor beta chains were all obtained from the same sample, sequenced in a study of technical replicates of blood from several donors. Here immunoSEQ multiplex PCR was the method, and the copy in TCRdb shows in-frame clones only, minus some. Of 13,000 or so clones listed, about 95% are singletons. Sequencing used PBMCs. The origin of the receptors is a human donor in good health.

The V call is TRBV4-2, the J call TRBJ2-3; TRBD2 matches at 10 bases. Germline CDR1 LGHNA, CDR2 YNFKEQ. With 4 bases clipped from V and 1 base from J, the junction kept 14 bases outside the gene matches. This CDR3 contains 19 residues. CDR3 residues: CASSRQALVGTSGTDTQYF. The CDR3 DNA reads TGTGCCAGCAGCCGTCAGGCCCTCGTAGGGACTAGCGGCACAGATACGCAGTATTTT.

For the CDR3, the DNA is TGCGCCAGCAGTGCCGGGACTAGCGGGAGTGAAGGGAATGAGCAGTTCTTC. Amino acid sequence: CASSAGTSGSEGNEQFF. This sequence joins TRBV5-1 and TRBJ2-1, with 14 bases that match TRBD2. The CDR3 loop spans 17 amino acids. Per the germline V gene, CDR1 is SGHRS and CDR2 is YFSETQ. Trimming removed 5 bases from V and 7 bases from J; junction bases left unmatched: 11.

The J gene is TRBJ2-2, the V gene TRBV2; D not resolved. This CDR3 has 13 residues. Trimming shortened V by 3 bases and J by 1 base, and 3 bases separated the two germline ends. Germline assignment: CDR1 SNHLY and CDR2 FYNNEI. CDR3 amino acids: CASSDGNTGELFF. The CDR3, as DNA: TGTGCCAGCAGTGACGGGAACACCGGGGAGCTGTTTTTT.

The chain links TRBV30 to TRBJ1-1, with D unresolved. The length of the CDR3 is 15 residues. Germline V CDR1 and CDR2: GTSNPN, SVGIG (reference sequence). Trimming removed 3 bases at V and 3 bases at J, with 17 bases between. The DNA of the CDR3 is TGTGCCTGGAGGGGTACTGGGAGATGGGACACTGAAGCTTTCTTT. Its protein product is CAWRGTGRWDTEAFF.

V and J are TRBV27 and TRBJ1-1; the match to TRBD1 covers 8 bases. The CDR3 is 14 residues long. With V trimmed by 5 bases and J by 3 bases, 5 bases remained unmatched. The germline V gene has CDR1 MNHEY and CDR2 SMNVEV (reference sequence). CDR3 bases: TGTGCCAGCAGTCCAGGGGGCGCTTACACTGAAGCTTTCTTT. It encodes CASSPGGAYTEAFF.

The chain is built from TRBV19 and TRBJ1-1; TRBD1 matches 7 bases. Trimming cost V 9 bases and J 5 bases; bases outside gene matches: 6. This CDR3 contains 12 residues. CDR1 is LNHDA and CDR2 is SQIVND in the germline V gene (reference sequence). CDR3 sequence reads: CASYRGNTEAFF. The CDR3 DNA sequence: TGTGCCAGCTACAGGGGTAATACTGAAGCTTTCTTT. The full variable domain, with the rest looked up from reference TRBV19 and TRBJ1-1, is DGGITQSPKYLFRKEGQNVTLSCEQNLNHDAMYWYRQDPGQGLRLIYYSQIVNDFQKGDIAEGYSVSREKKESFPLTVTSAQKNPTAFYLCASYRGNTEAFFGQGTRLTVV.

Here the CDR3 DNA reads TGTGCCAGCAGTTTGCAGGTCGGTCAGCCCCAGCATTTT. Protein sequence: CASSLQVGQPQHF. This chain connects TRBV6-5 to TRBJ1-5; no firm D call. This CDR3 has 13 amino acids. Germline V gene sequence: CDR1 MNHEY, CDR2 SVGAGI. V shed 4 bases and J shed 6 bases, with 10 bases lying between them.

This clone was seen once. V usage is TRBV7-3 and J usage is TRBJ2-1; D gene unclear. Germline V gene data show CDR1 as SGHTA and CDR2 as FQGTGA. CDR3 length: 13 residues. With 5 bases removed from V and 7 bases from J, the gap between germline ends came to 12 bases. DNA of the CDR3: TGTGCCAGCAGCCTCATTAGTTCAAATGAGCAGTTCTTC. As protein: CASSLISSNEQFF.

V is TRBV19 and J is TRBJ2-3, with D possibly matching TRBD1 (5 bases). CDR1 is LNHDA, CDR2 SQIVND, per germline (reference sequence). This CDR3 region has 15 residues. Trimming stripped 4 bases from V and 0 bases from J, with 11 bases between. This CDR3 reads CASSTRQGSTDTQYF. Written as DNA, the CDR3 is TGTGCCAGTAGTACCCGGCAGGGTAGCACAGATACGCAGTATTTT.

This chain's CDR3 is CASSLARTGVGYTF. The CDR3 DNA reads TGTGCCAGCAGCTTAGCCCGGACAGGGGTGGGCTACACCTTC. J is TRBJ1-2 and V is TRBV7-2, with 9 bases that match TRBD1. The CDR3 extends over 14 amino acids. Trimming at V came to 0 bases and at J to 8 bases, leaving 4 bases not matched to a gene. Germline V gives CDR1 SGHTA, CDR2 FQGNSA.

The chain combines TRBV2 with TRBJ2-2; weak D call: TRBD2 (5 bases). V was pared by 6 bases and J by 1 base, with 15 bases between. The length of the CDR3 is 16 residues. Germline V lookup: CDR1 SNHLY, CDR2 FYNNEI. CDR3 sequence (DNA): TGTGCCAGCAGCCGTGGACGGGAAATGAACACCGGGGAGCTGTTTTTT. Translation: CASSRGREMNTGELFF.

The chain couples TRBV12-5 to TRBJ2-3; weak D call: TRBD1 (5 bases). Trimming stripped 5 bases from V and 5 bases from J, with 8 bases between. Germline V gives CDR1 LGHNT, CDR2 FRNRAP. The CDR3 contains 12 residues. The CDR3 sequence: CASGTQGDTQYF. The CDR3, as DNA: TGTGCTAGTGGTACTCAGGGAGATACGCAGTATTTT.

The rearrangement uses TRBV2 and TRBJ2-5; the D gene is possibly TRBD1 (5 bases). From germline, CDR1 is SNHLY and CDR2 FYNNEI. V lost 3 bases and J lost 5, with 7 bases in between. CDR3 length: 12 amino acids. The CDR3 region is CASSDRAETQYF. DNA of the CDR3: TGTGCCAGCAGTGACAGGGCGGAGACCCAGTACTTC. Based on the CDR3 plus reference TRBV2 and TRBJ2-5, the full variable domain is EPEVTQTPSHQVTQMGQEVILRCVPISNHLYFYWYRQILGQKVEFLVSFYNNEISEKSEIFDDQFSVERPDGSNFTLKIRSTKLEDSAMYFCASSDRAETQYFGPGTRLLVL.